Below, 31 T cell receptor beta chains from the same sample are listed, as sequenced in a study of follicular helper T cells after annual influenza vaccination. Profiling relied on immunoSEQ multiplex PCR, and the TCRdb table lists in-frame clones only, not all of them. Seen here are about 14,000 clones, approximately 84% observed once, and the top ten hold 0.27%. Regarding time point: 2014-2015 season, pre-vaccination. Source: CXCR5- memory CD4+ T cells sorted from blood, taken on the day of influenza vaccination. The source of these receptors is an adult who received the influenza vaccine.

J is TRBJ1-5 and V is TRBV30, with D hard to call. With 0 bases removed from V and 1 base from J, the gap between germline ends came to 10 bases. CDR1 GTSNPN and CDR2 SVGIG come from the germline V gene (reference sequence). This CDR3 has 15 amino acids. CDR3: CAWSVGWLSNQPQHF. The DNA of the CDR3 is TGTGCCTGGAGTGTCGGATGGTTGAGCAATCAGCCCCAGCATTTT.

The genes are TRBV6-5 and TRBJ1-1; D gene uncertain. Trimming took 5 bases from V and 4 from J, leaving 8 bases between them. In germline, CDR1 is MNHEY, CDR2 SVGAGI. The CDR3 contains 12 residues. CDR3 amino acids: CASSRHRTEAFF. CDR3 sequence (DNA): TGTGCCAGCAGTAGACATCGCACTGAAGCTTTCTTT.

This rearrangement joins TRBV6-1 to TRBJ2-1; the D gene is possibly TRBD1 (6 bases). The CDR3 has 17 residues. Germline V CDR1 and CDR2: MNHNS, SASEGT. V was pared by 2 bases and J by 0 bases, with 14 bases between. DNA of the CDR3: TGTGCCAGCAGTGAAATGGTGGGGACATACTCCTACAATGAGCAGTTCTTC. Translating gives CASSEMVGTYSYNEQFF.

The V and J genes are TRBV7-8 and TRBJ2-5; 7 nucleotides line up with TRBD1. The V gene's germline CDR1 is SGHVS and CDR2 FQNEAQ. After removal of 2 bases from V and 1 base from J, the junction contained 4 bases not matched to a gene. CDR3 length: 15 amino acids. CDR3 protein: CASSLRQGRQETQYF. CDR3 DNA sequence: TGTGCCAGCAGCTTAAGACAGGGACGCCAAGAGACCCAGTACTTC.

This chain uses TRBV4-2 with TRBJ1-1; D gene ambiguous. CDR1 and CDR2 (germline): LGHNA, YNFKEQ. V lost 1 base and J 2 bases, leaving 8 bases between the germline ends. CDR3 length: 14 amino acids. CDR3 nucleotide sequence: TGTGCCAGCAGCCAAGGTCAGGCTAACACTGAAGCTTTCTTT. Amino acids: CASSQGQANTEAFF.

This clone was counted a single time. The CDR3, as DNA: TGTGCCAGCAGCTTAGGCCATTACTACGAGCAGTACTTC. It codes for CASSLGHYYEQYF. The chain couples TRBV13 to TRBJ2-7; D is undetermined. Germline-derived CDR1 and CDR2 are PRHDT and FYEKMQ (reference sequence). V lost 0 bases and J 3 bases, leaving 6 bases between the germline ends. The CDR3 runs to 13 residues.

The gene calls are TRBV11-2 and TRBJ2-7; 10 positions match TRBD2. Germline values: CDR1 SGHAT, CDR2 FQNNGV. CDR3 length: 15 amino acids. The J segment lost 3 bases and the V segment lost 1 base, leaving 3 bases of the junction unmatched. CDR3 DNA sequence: TGTGCCAGCAGCTTAGCAGCGGGGGGGATCTACGAGCAGTACTTC. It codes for CASSLAAGGIYEQYF. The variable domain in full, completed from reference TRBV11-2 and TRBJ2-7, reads EAGVAQSPRYKIIEKRQSVAFWCNPISGHATLYWYQQILGQGPKLLIQFQNNGVVDDSQLPKDRFSAERLKGVDSTLKIQPAKLEDSAVYLCASSLAAGGIYEQYFGPGTRLTVT.

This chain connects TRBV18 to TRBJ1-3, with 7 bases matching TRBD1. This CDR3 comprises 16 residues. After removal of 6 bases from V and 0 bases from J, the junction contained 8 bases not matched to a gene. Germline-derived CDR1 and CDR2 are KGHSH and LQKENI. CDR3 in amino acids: CASSPDRELSGNTIYF. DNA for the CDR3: TGTGCCAGCTCTCCCGACAGGGAACTCTCTGGAAACACCATATATTTT. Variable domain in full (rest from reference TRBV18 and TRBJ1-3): NAGVMQNPRHLVRRRGQEARLRCSPMKGHSHVYWYRQLPEEGLKFMVYLQKENIIDESGMPKERFSAEFPKEGPSILRIQQVVRGDSAAYFCASSPDRELSGNTIYFGEGSWLTVV.

For the CDR3, the DNA is TGTGCCAGCAGCTCCCGGGGGACCCCGGGACAGGGGGGCCAAGAGACCCAGTACTTC. It is translated as CASSSRGTPGQGGQETQYF. J is TRBJ2-5 and V is TRBV7-2, with 11 nucleotides matching TRBD1. The CDR3 consists of 19 residues. CDR1 is SGHTA and CDR2 is FQGNSA in the germline V gene. V lost 4 bases to trimming and J lost 1 base; unmatched junction nucleotides: 14.

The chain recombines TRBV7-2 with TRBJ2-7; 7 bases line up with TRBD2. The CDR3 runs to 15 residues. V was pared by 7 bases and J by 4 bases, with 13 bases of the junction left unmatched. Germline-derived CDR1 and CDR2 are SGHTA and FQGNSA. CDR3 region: CASNIVGGGWYEQYF. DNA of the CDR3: TGTGCCAGCAACATCGTGGGGGGAGGGTGGTACGAGCAGTACTTC.

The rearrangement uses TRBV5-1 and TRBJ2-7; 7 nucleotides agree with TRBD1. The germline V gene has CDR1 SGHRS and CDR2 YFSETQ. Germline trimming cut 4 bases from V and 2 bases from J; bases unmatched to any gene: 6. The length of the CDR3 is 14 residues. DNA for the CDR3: TGCGCCAGCAGCCGTGGGGACAGCACCTACGAGCAGTACTTC. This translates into CASSRGDSTYEQYF.

In nucleotides, the CDR3 is TGTGCCAGTAGTAACCCGGGACTAGAGACGCAGACCCAGTACTTC. Residues: CASSNPGLETQTQYF. The chain recombines TRBV19 with TRBJ2-5; 8 bases agree with TRBD2. The CDR3 is made up of 15 amino acids. J lost 6 bases, V lost 4 bases, and 10 bases had no gene match. Germline V gives CDR1 LNHDA, CDR2 SQIVND (reference sequence).

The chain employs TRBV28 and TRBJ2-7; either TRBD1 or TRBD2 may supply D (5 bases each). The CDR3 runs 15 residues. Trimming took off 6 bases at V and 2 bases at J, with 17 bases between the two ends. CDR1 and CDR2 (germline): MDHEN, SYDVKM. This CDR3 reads CASSTFGRGAYEQYF. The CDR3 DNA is TGTGCCAGCAGCACCTTCGGACGGGGCGCCTACGAGCAGTACTTC.

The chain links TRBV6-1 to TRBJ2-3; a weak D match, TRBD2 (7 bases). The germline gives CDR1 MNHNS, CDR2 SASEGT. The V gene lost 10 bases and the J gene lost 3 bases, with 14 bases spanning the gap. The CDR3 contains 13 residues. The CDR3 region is CATGGHTTDTQYF. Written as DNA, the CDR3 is TGTGCCACCGGGGGGCATACAACAGATACGCAGTATTTT.

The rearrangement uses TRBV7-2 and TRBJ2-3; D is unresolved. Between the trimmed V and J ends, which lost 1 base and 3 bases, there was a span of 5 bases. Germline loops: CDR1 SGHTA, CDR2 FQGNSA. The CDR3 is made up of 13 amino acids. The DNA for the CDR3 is TGTGCCAGCAGCTTAGAGAGGACAGATACGCAGTATTTT. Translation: CASSLERTDTQYF. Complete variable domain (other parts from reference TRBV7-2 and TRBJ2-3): GAGVSQSPSNKVTEKGKDVELRCDPISGHTALYWYRQSLGQGLEFLIYFQGNSAPDKSGLPSDRFSAERTGGSVSTLTIQRTQQEDSAVYLCASSLERTDTQYFGPGTRLTVL.

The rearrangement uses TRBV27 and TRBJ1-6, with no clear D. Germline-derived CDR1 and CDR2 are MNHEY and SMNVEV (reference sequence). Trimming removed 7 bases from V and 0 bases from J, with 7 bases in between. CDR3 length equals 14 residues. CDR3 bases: TGTGCCAGCAAACCGAGCTCCTATAATTCACCCCTCCACTTT. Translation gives CASKPSSYNSPLHF.

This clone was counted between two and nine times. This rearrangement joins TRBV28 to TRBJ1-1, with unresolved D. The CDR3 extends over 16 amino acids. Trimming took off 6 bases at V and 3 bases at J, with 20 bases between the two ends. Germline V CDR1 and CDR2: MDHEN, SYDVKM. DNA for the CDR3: TGTGCCAGCAGCCTGAGAGGAGTCGGCAGATACACTGAAGCTTTCTTT. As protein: CASSLRGVGRYTEAFF.

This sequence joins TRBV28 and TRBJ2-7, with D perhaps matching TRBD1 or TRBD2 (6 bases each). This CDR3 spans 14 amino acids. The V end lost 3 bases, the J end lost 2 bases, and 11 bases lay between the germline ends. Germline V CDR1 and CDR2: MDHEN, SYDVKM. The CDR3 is CASSFRGPPYEQYF. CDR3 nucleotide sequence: TGTGCCAGCAGTTTTCGGGGGCCCCCCTACGAGCAGTACTTC. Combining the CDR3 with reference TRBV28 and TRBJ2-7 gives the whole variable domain DVKVTQSSRYLVKRTGEKVFLECVQDMDHENMFWYRQDPGLGLRLIYFSYDVKMKEKGDIPEGYSVSREKKERFSLILESASTNQTSMYLCASSFRGPPYEQYFGPGTRLTVT.

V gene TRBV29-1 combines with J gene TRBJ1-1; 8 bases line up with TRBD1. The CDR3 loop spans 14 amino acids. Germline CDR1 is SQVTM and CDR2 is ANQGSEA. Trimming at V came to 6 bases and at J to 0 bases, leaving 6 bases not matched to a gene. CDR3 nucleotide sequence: TGCAGCGTCGGGACAGGACATATGAACACTGAAGCTTTCTTT. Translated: CSVGTGHMNTEAFF.

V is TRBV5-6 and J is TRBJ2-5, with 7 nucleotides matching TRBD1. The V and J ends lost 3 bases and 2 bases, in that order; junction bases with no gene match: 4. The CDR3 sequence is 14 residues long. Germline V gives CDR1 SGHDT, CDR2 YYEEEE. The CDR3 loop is CASSWQTGQETQYF. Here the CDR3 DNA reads TGTGCCAGCAGCTGGCAGACAGGGCAAGAGACCCAGTACTTC.

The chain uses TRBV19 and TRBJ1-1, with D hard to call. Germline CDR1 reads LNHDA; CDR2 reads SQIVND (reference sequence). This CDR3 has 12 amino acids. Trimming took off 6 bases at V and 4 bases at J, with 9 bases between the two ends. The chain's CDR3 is CASRRTGTEAFF. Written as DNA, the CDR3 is TGTGCCAGTAGACGGACGGGCACTGAAGCTTTCTTT. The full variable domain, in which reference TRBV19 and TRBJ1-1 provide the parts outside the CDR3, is DGGITQSPKYLFRKEGQNVTLSCEQNLNHDAMYWYRQDPGQGLRLIYYSQIVNDFQKGDIAEGYSVSREKKESFPLTVTSAQKNPTAFYLCASRRTGTEAFFGQGTRLTVV.

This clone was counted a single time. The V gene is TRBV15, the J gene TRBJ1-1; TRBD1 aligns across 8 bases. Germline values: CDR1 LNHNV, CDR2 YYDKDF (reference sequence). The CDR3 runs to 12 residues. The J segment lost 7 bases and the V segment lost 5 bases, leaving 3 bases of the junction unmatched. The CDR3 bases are TGTGCCACCAGCGGACAGGGATTTGAAGCTTTCTTT. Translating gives CATSGQGFEAFF.

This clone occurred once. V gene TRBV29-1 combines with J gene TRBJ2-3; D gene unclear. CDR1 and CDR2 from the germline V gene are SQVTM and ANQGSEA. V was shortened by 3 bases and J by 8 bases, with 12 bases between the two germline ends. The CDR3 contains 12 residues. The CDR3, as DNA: TGCAGCGTTGAGTTACTCGCCGCTACGCAGTATTTT. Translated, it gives CSVELLAATQYF.

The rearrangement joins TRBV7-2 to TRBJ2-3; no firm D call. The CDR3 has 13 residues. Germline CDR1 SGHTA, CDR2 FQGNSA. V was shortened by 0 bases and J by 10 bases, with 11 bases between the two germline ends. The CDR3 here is CASSLAPRQAQYF. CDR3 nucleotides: TGTGCCAGCAGCTTAGCTCCTAGGCAAGCGCAGTATTTT. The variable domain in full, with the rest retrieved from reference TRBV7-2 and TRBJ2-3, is GAGVSQSPSNKVTEKGKDVELRCDPISGHTALYWYRQSLGQGLEFLIYFQGNSAPDKSGLPSDRFSAERTGGSVSTLTIQRTQQEDSAVYLCASSLAPRQAQYFGPGTRLTVL.

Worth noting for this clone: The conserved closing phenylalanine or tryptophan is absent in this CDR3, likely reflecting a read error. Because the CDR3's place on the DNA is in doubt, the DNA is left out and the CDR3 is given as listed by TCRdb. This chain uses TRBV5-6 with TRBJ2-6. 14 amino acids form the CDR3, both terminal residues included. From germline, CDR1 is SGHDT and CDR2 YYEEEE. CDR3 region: CASTLVNSHKVGPT.

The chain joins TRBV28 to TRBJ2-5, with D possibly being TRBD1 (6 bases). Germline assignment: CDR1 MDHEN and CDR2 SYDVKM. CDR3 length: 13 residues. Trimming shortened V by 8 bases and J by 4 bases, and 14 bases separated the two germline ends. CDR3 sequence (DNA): TGTGCCAGCGAAAAGGGGGTAGGAGAGACCCAGTACTTC. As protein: CASEKGVGETQYF.

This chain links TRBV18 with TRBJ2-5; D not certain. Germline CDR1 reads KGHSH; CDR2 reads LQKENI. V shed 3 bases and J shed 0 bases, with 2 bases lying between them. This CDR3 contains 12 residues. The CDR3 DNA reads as TGTGCCAGCTCACCCTACCAAGAGACCCAGTACTTC. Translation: CASSPYQETQYF. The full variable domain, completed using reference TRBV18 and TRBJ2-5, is NAGVMQNPRHLVRRRGQEARLRCSPMKGHSHVYWYRQLPEEGLKFMVYLQKENIIDESGMPKERFSAEFPKEGPSILRIQQVVRGDSAAYFCASSPYQETQYFGPGTRLLVL.

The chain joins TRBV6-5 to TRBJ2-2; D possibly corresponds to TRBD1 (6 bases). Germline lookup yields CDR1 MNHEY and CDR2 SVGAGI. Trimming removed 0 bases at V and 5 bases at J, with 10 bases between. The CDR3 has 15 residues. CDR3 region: CASSYSQGRTGELFF. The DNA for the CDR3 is TGTGCCAGCAGTTACTCGCAGGGGAGAACCGGGGAGCTGTTTTTT.

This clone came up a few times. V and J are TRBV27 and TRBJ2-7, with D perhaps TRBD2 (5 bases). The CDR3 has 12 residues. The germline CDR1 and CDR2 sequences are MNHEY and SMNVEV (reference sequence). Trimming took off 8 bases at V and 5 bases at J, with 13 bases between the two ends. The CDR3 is CASRGIINEQYF. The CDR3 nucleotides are TGTGCCAGCCGAGGGATTATAAACGAGCAGTACTTC.

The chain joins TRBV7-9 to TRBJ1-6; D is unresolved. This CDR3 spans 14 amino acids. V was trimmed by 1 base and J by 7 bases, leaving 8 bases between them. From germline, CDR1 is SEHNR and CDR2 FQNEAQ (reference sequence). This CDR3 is CASSLVRRNSPLHF. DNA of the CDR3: TGTGCCAGCAGCTTAGTTAGACGGAATTCACCCCTCCACTTT. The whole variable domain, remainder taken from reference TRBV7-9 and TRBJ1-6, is DTGVSQNPRHKITKRGQNVTFRCDPISEHNRLYWYRQTLGQGPEFLTYFQNEAQLEKSRLLSDRFSAERPKGSFSTLEIQRTEQGDSAMYLCASSLVRRNSPLHFGNGTRLTVT.

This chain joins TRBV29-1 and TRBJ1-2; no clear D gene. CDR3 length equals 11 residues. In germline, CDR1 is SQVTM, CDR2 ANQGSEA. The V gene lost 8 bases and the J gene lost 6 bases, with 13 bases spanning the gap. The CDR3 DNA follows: TGCAGCTCACGGATGGGAGATGGCTACACCTTC. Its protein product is CSSRMGDGYTF.